This T cell receptor beta chain stems from a study of T cells in Graves' hyperthyroidism and ophthalmopathy. Study-wide results and caveats: Blood shared most expanded thyroid clonotypes above 0.001. Stable hyperthyroidism was told apart from ophthalmopathy by a model built on 13 V-J features.

A lack of ophthalmopathy progression within 18 months defined stable Graves' hyperthyroidism. Exclusion of patients followed from uncontrolled infection, other autoimmune disease, pregnancy or lactation. This CDR3 is built from 16 residues. Looked up from germline, CDR1 is SNHLY and CDR2 is FYNNEI. Trimming removed 7 bases at V and 0 bases at J, with 13 bases between. This clonotype was seen many times. As yet, its antigen is unknown. There were TCR beta CDR3 regions amplified from RNA transcripts. First-round RT-PCR with HTBI primers amplified the TCR CDR3 region. TCRdb re-derived calls from the multiplex PCR reads in MiXCR, one entry per CDR3 protein. Of some 800,000 distinct CDR3 sequences listed, about two fifths are singletons.

Input material: blood. This sequence joins TRBV2 and TRBJ2-6; the D gene could be TRBD1 or TRBD2 (5 bases each). The TCR sequence derives from a young man with Graves' hyperthyroidism. CDR3 coding DNA: TGTGCCAGCATGGGACGGGCAAGCTCTGGGGCCAACGTCCTGACTTTC. Encoded protein: CASMGRASSGANVLTF.